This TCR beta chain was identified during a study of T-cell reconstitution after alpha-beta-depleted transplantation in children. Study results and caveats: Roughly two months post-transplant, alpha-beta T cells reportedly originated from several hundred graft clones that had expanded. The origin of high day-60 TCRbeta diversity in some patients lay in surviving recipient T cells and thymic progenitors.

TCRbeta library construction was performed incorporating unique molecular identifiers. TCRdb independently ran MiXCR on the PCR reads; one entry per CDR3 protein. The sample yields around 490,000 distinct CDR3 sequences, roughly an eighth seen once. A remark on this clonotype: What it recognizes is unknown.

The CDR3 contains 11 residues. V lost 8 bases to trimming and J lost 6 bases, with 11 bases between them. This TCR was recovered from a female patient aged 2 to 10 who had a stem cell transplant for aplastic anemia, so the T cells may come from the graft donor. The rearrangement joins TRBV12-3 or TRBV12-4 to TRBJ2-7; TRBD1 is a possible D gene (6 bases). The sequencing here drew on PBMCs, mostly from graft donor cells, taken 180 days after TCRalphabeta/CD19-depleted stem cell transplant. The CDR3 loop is CASLRGVEQYF. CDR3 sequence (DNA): TGTGCCAGCCTCAGGGGCGTCGAGCAGTACTTC.